This T cell receptor beta chain was profiled in a study of CD8 T cells in ankylosing spondylitis. General study findings and limits: Significantly higher representation of disease-linked clones was reported for matched ankylosing spondylitis synovial fluid.

This clonotype is labeled as medium-sized. Its target is not known. TCRdb re-called the 5' RACE reads with MiXCR, one entry per CDR3 protein. Of roughly 30,000 distinct CDR3 sequences in the sample, about 5.6% were seen once. CDR1 and CDR2 from the germline V gene are SGDLS and YYNGEE. The CDR3 consists of 16 residues. V was cut by 0 bases and J by 4 bases, with 14 bases left in between. The sequenced sample was blood, either unsorted or a sorted T cell fraction (not recorded which). The chain uses TRBV9 and TRBJ2-1; D perhaps matches TRBD2 (5 bases). This clonotype was sampled from a female donor with ankylosing spondylitis or in good health (not recorded which). CDR3 protein: CASSVVSAVAYNEQFF. In nucleotides, the CDR3 is TGTGCCAGCAGCGTAGTTTCAGCGGTTGCTTACAATGAGCAGTTCTTC.